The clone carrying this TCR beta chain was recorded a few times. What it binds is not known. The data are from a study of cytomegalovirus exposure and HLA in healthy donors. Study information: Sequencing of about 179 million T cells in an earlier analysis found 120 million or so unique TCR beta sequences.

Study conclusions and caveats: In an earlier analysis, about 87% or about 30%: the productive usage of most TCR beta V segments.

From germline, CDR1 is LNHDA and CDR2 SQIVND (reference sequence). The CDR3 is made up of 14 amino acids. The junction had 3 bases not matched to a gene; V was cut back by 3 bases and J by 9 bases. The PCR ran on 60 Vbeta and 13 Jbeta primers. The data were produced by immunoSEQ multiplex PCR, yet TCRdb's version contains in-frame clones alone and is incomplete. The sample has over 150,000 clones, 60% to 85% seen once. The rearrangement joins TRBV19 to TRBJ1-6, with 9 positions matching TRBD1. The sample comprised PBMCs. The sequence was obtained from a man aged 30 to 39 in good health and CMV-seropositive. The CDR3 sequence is CASSMGQGGSPLHF. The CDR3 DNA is TGTGCCAGTAGTATGGGACAGGGCGGTTCACCCCTCCACTTT.